Listed below are T cell receptor beta chains from one sample, sequenced in a study of blood T cell repertoires in COVID-19. Profiled with immunoSEQ multiplex PCR; TCRdb holds only in-frame clones, not every one. The table has some 270,000 clones, 85% to 90% seen once. The specimen sequenced was peripheral blood. The source is a woman in her fifties or sixties with COVID-19, enrolled during active disease. The CDR3 runs from the conserved cysteine through the conserved F or W. Each record gives: D gene, clone size, V gene, J gene, CDR3 DNA, CDR3 protein. The D gene is left open where the match is weak. The size field is filled for only some rows; it gives once, few, many or a size class.

D gene: TRBD1
clone size: .
V gene: TRBV6-2/TRBV6-3
J gene: TRBJ1-2
CDR3 DNA: TGTGCCAGCACCCCTGGAGTCCGGGACAGGGGTCAGAATGGCTACACCTTC
CDR3 protein: CASTPGVRDRGQNGYTF

D gene: .
clone size: .
V gene: TRBV6-5
J gene: TRBJ2-3
CDR3 DNA: TGTGCCAGCAGTCCCCCTCTAGGGGCCCCAGATACGCAGTATTTT
CDR3 protein: CASSPPLGAPDTQYF

D gene: .
clone size: .
V gene: TRBV6-2/TRBV6-3
J gene: TRBJ1-1
CDR3 DNA: TGTGCCAGCAGTTACTCGAGTCCGGTGAACACTGAAGCTTTCTTT
CDR3 protein: CASSYSSPVNTEAFF

D gene: TRBD1
clone size: .
V gene: TRBV5-1
J gene: TRBJ1-6
CDR3 DNA: TGCGCCAGCAGCACGTGGACAGGGAACAATTCACCCCTCCACTTT
CDR3 protein: CASSTWTGNNSPLHF

D gene: .
clone size: .
V gene: TRBV30
J gene: TRBJ1-2
CDR3 DNA: TGTGCCTGGAGTCCGACCCCAGGGGCGGACTATGGCTACACCTTC
CDR3 protein: CAWSPTPGADYGYTF

D gene: .
clone size: once
V gene: TRBV30
J gene: TRBJ2-1
CDR3 DNA: TGTGCCTGGAGTGTACTTAGCGGCCCCCTCTCCTACAATGAGCAGTTCTTC
CDR3 protein: CAWSVLSGPLSYNEQFF

D gene: TRBD2
clone size: .
V gene: TRBV30
J gene: TRBJ2-1
CDR3 DNA: TGTGCCTGGAGTGTAGGCGCTAGCGGGGGGGCAGGGGAGCAGTTCTTC
CDR3 protein: CAWSVGASGGAGEQFF

D gene: .
clone size: .
V gene: TRBV20-1
J gene: TRBJ1-2
CDR3 DNA: TGCAGTGCTAGAGTTACAGGCGTGGGGACCTTC
CDR3 protein: CSARVTGVGTF

D gene: .
clone size: few
V gene: TRBV2
J gene: TRBJ1-1
CDR3 DNA: TGTGCCAGTCAAATGTCAGGGGCCACTGAAGCTTTCTTT
CDR3 protein: CASQMSGATEAFF

D gene: TRBD1
clone size: .
V gene: TRBV10-3
J gene: TRBJ1-5
CDR3 DNA: TGTGCCATCGGCGAGGGACAGGACAATCAGCCCCAGCATTTT
CDR3 protein: CAIGEGQDNQPQHF

D gene: TRBD1
clone size: .
V gene: TRBV30
J gene: TRBJ1-2
CDR3 DNA: TGTGCCTGGAGTGCCCGATCGGGGGACAGGGTCTCGTCTGGCTATGGCTACACCTTC
CDR3 protein: CAWSARSGDRVSSGYGYTF

D gene: TRBD1
clone size: few
V gene: TRBV10-3
J gene: TRBJ1-1
CDR3 DNA: TGTGCCATCAGGGACAGGACCATGAACACTGAAGCTTTCTTT
CDR3 protein: CAIRDRTMNTEAFF

D gene: TRBD1
clone size: .
V gene: TRBV19
J gene: TRBJ1-5
CDR3 DNA: TGTGCCAGTAGCGACAGGGGGCTAAGCAATCAGCCCCAGCATTTT
CDR3 protein: CASSDRGLSNQPQHF

D gene: .
clone size: once
V gene: TRBV27
J gene: TRBJ1-2
CDR3 DNA: TGTGCCAGCAGTTTGGGGGCCGGGTATGGCTACACCTTC
CDR3 protein: CASSLGAGYGYTF

D gene: TRBD1
clone size: once
V gene: TRBV7-2
J gene: TRBJ1-2
CDR3 DNA: TGTGCCAGCAGTTCGGACAGGGGGCCTGGCTACACCTTC
CDR3 protein: CASSSDRGPGYTF

D gene: TRBD2
clone size: .
V gene: TRBV5-8
J gene: TRBJ2-7
CDR3 DNA: TGTGCCAGCGTCGGACTAGCTAGCTACGAGCAGTACTTC
CDR3 protein: CASVGLASYEQYF

D gene: TRBD1
clone size: .
V gene: TRBV19
J gene: TRBJ1-5
CDR3 DNA: TGTGCCAGTAGTGGGGGGACAGTCAGCAATCAGCCCCAGCATTTT
CDR3 protein: CASSGGTVSNQPQHF

D gene: TRBD2
clone size: .
V gene: TRBV7-2
J gene: TRBJ2-5
CDR3 DNA: TGTGCCAGCAGCTTAGCCGGGACTAGCGGGGGCCCTGGGACCCAGTACTTC
CDR3 protein: CASSLAGTSGGPGTQYF

D gene: .
clone size: .
V gene: TRBV27
J gene: TRBJ2-2
CDR3 DNA: TGTGCCAGCGGATACAGGGAGAACACCGGGGAGCTGTTTTTT
CDR3 protein: CASGYRENTGELFF